This TCR beta chain was obtained from a study of T cells in Graves' hyperthyroidism and ophthalmopathy. Overall study: Initial diagnosis, before any treatment, was when peripheral blood was collected.

There were TCR beta CDR3 regions amplified from RNA transcripts. HTBI primers were the set used in a first-round RT-PCR of the TCR CDR3. TCRdb processed the multiplex PCR reads anew with MiXCR; each CDR3 protein has one entry. The sample holds 300,000 to 400,000 distinct CDR3 sequences, around a sixth seen once. Participants, patients aged 18 to 65, had newly diagnosed hyperthyroidism with a duration under 2 months. For the diagnoses, clinical symptoms, serum thyroxine and TRAb, thyroid ultrasound and orbital computed tomography were used. The sample holds many counts of this clonotype. The antigen is not known. Findings and caveats of the study: The model anticipated ophthalmopathy a median about 7 months pre-onset.

This TCR was recovered from a woman aged 45-60 years with Graves' hyperthyroidism. The source material was blood.

CDR3 bases: TGTGCCTGGACTAAAGGTCAGGCCCCAGTTACGCAGTATTTT. This codes for CAWTKGQAPVTQYF. The chain joins TRBV30 to TRBJ2-3, with D hard to call. V lost 4 bases and J lost 8, with 19 bases in between. Germline loops: CDR1 GTSNPN, CDR2 SVGIG (reference sequence). The CDR3 sequence is 14 residues long.